These T cell receptor beta chains were read from a single sample in a study of blood T cell repertoires in COVID-19. Sequenced by immunoSEQ multiplex PCR; TCRdb stores in-frame clones only, minus some. The sample holds 99,000 or so clones, around 88% seen once. Sequenced sample: peripheral blood. All receptors come from a man in his forties or fifties with COVID-19, enrolled during active disease. Both conserved end residues are part of each CDR3. Fields, in order: clone size, J gene, V gene, D gene, CDR3 DNA, CDR3 protein. A D gene is named only where the DNA matches it firmly. Size is omitted from some rows. Given values are once, few, many or a class for expanded clones.

clone_size: NA; j_call: TRBJ1-4; v_call: TRBV15; d_call: NA; cdr3_nt: TGTGCCACCAGCAGAGATTCCAACAGGGCTTCGCGTGAAAAACTGTTTTTT; cdr3_aa: CATSRDSNRASREKLFF
clone_size: few; j_call: TRBJ1-5; v_call: TRBV4-1; d_call: NA; cdr3_nt: TGCGCCAGCAGCCAGACAAGGTCGGGGAATCAGCCCCAGCATTTT; cdr3_aa: CASSQTRSGNQPQHF
clone_size: NA; j_call: TRBJ2-7; v_call: TRBV5-1; d_call: NA; cdr3_nt: TGCGCCAGCAGCTTGGAGTCCACAGGGTACGAGCAGTACTTC; cdr3_aa: CASSLESTGYEQYF
clone_size: NA; j_call: TRBJ2-1; v_call: TRBV15; d_call: NA; cdr3_nt: TGTGCCACCAGCAGCTATAATGAGCAGTTCTTC; cdr3_aa: CATSSYNEQFF
clone_size: NA; j_call: TRBJ2-2; v_call: TRBV6-6; d_call: NA; cdr3_nt: TGTGCCTGTCGGGAGATAGGGATCGCCGGGGAGCTGTTTTTT; cdr3_aa: CACREIGIAGELFF
clone_size: NA; j_call: TRBJ1-1; v_call: TRBV3-1/TRBV3-2; d_call: NA; cdr3_nt: TGTGCCAGCAGCCAGGTAGGCGGGGCTGAAGCTTTCTTT; cdr3_aa: CASSQVGGAEAFF
clone_size: NA; j_call: TRBJ1-1; v_call: TRBV27; d_call: TRBD1; cdr3_nt: TGTGCCAGCAGGGACAGGGGGTTGAACACTGAAGCTTTCTTT; cdr3_aa: CASRDRGLNTEAFF
clone_size: once; j_call: TRBJ1-5; v_call: TRBV4-3; d_call: NA; cdr3_nt: TGCGCCAGCAGCCCGGGGTTGACAGGCCAGCCCCAGCATTTT; cdr3_aa: CASSPGLTGQPQHF
clone_size: NA; j_call: TRBJ1-5; v_call: TRBV2; d_call: TRBD1; cdr3_nt: TGTGCCAGCAGTGTACAGGGGGTCAGGCAGCCCCAGCATTTT; cdr3_aa: CASSVQGVRQPQHF
clone_size: few; j_call: TRBJ1-2; v_call: TRBV28; d_call: TRBD1; cdr3_nt: TGTGCCAGCATCCCGGGACAGGTCTACTATGGCTACACCTTC; cdr3_aa: CASIPGQVYYGYTF
clone_size: once; j_call: TRBJ1-1; v_call: TRBV13; d_call: NA; cdr3_nt: TGTGCCAGCAGCGCAGGGGTAGCGGCTTTCTTT; cdr3_aa: CASSAGVAAFF
clone_size: few; j_call: TRBJ1-5; v_call: TRBV23-1; d_call: NA; cdr3_nt: TGCGCCAGCGGCTCAGGGGCGACAGGATGCTATCAGCCCCAGCATTTT; cdr3_aa: CASGSGATGCYQPQHF
clone_size: NA; j_call: TRBJ2-7; v_call: TRBV5-1; d_call: NA; cdr3_nt: TGCGCCAGCAGCTTGCGGCTAGCCTCCTACGAGCAGTACTTC; cdr3_aa: CASSLRLASYEQYF
clone_size: NA; j_call: TRBJ1-5; v_call: TRBV19; d_call: TRBD1; cdr3_nt: TGTGCCAGTAGTATAGTCATACAGGGGGTCAGCAATCAGCCCCAGCATTTT; cdr3_aa: CASSIVIQGVSNQPQHF
clone_size: NA; j_call: TRBJ1-2; v_call: TRBV13; d_call: NA; cdr3_nt: TGTGCCAGCAGCTCCAAAAACCAGGGGTGGGGCTACACCTTC; cdr3_aa: CASSSKNQGWGYTF
clone_size: NA; j_call: TRBJ1-5; v_call: TRBV9; d_call: TRBD1; cdr3_nt: TGTGCCAGCAGCGTAGGGGGACAGAACAATCAGCCCCAGCATTTT; cdr3_aa: CASSVGGQNNQPQHF
clone_size: NA; j_call: TRBJ2-7; v_call: TRBV28; d_call: TRBD1; cdr3_nt: TGTGCCAGCAGTTTTGCCCCCGAAAAACGACAGGGTCTCTACGAGCAGTACTTC; cdr3_aa: CASSFAPEKRQGLYEQYF
clone_size: NA; j_call: TRBJ2-5; v_call: TRBV5-1; d_call: NA; cdr3_nt: TGCGCCAGCAGAGTACAGGGACCCCAAGAGACCCAGTACTTC; cdr3_aa: CASRVQGPQETQYF
clone_size: once; j_call: TRBJ1-5; v_call: TRBV19; d_call: NA; cdr3_nt: TGTGCCAGTAGTATCCCTACAGGATTCGATAGCAATCAGCCCCAGCATTTT; cdr3_aa: CASSIPTGFDSNQPQHF
clone_size: NA; j_call: TRBJ1-5; v_call: TRBV19; d_call: NA; cdr3_nt: TGTGCCAGTAGTACGGGGTCTGGCAATCAGCCCCAGCATTTT; cdr3_aa: CASSTGSGNQPQHF
clone_size: NA; j_call: TRBJ2-5; v_call: TRBV9; d_call: NA; cdr3_nt: TGTGCCAGCAGCGTAAGCACGAATCAAGAGACCCAGTACTTC; cdr3_aa: CASSVSTNQETQYF
clone_size: NA; j_call: TRBJ2-7; v_call: TRBV4-1; d_call: TRBD1; cdr3_nt: TGCGCCAGCAGCCAGGAACAGGGGCGGAATTCCTACGAGCAGTACTTC; cdr3_aa: CASSQEQGRNSYEQYF
clone_size: NA; j_call: TRBJ1-2; v_call: TRBV6-5; d_call: NA; cdr3_nt: TGTGCCAGCAATCCCTCCGGGGGCTATGGCTACACCTTC; cdr3_aa: CASNPSGGYGYTF
clone_size: NA; j_call: TRBJ1-2; v_call: TRBV12-3/TRBV12-4; d_call: TRBD1; cdr3_nt: TGTGCCAGCACCTTAACACAGGGGCTTGGCTACACCTTC; cdr3_aa: CASTLTQGLGYTF
clone_size: NA; j_call: TRBJ2-2; v_call: TRBV7-2; d_call: NA; cdr3_nt: TGTGCCAGCAGCTTGACTACAACAACCGGGGAGCTGTTTTTT; cdr3_aa: CASSLTTTTGELFF
clone_size: NA; j_call: TRBJ1-1; v_call: TRBV24-1; d_call: NA; cdr3_nt: TGTGCCACCAGACAGAACACTGAAGCTTTCTTT; cdr3_aa: CATRQNTEAFF
clone_size: NA; j_call: TRBJ1-1; v_call: TRBV18; d_call: NA; cdr3_nt: TGTGCCAGCTCTCAGGGGCAGGGAGAAACTGAAGCTTTCTTT; cdr3_aa: CASSQGQGETEAFF
clone_size: NA; j_call: TRBJ1-6; v_call: TRBV4-1; d_call: TRBD1; cdr3_nt: TGCGCCAGCAGCCAAGGCCCGGGTGGACAGGGAGGTTCACCCCTCCACTTT; cdr3_aa: CASSQGPGGQGGSPLHF
clone_size: NA; j_call: TRBJ2-1; v_call: TRBV24-1; d_call: NA; cdr3_nt: TGTGCCACCAGCCGACAGGTAGGGTTCAATGAGCAGTTCTTC; cdr3_aa: CATSRQVGFNEQFF
clone_size: NA; j_call: TRBJ2-5; v_call: TRBV7-6; d_call: NA; cdr3_nt: TGTGCCAGCAGCCTTCAAGCTCCTACTCAAGAGACCCAGTACTTC; cdr3_aa: CASSLQAPTQETQYF
clone_size: NA; j_call: TRBJ2-7; v_call: TRBV9; d_call: NA; cdr3_nt: TGTGCCAGCAGCGTAGGTCGCGAGGAGGTCTACGAGCAGTACTTC; cdr3_aa: CASSVGREEVYEQYF
clone_size: NA; j_call: TRBJ1-3; v_call: TRBV18; d_call: TRBD1; cdr3_nt: TGTGCCAGCTCACCCGGGACAGGGTATTCTGGAAACACCATATATTTT; cdr3_aa: CASSPGTGYSGNTIYF
clone_size: NA; j_call: TRBJ2-3; v_call: TRBV6-2/TRBV6-3; d_call: NA; cdr3_nt: TGTGCCAGCAGGTACGGGGACTTCCACACAGATACGCAGTATTTT; cdr3_aa: CASRYGDFHTDTQYF
clone_size: NA; j_call: TRBJ2-3; v_call: TRBV7-3; d_call: TRBD2; cdr3_nt: TGTGCCAGCAGTATGCGGGGGAACACAGATACGCAGTATTTT; cdr3_aa: CASSMRGNTDTQYF
clone_size: medium-sized; j_call: TRBJ1-1; v_call: TRBV20-1; d_call: NA; cdr3_nt: TGCAGTGCTAGTAGTCAGGTCTCGAACACTGAAGCTTTCTTT; cdr3_aa: CSASSQVSNTEAFF
clone_size: NA; j_call: TRBJ1-1; v_call: TRBV3-1/TRBV3-2; d_call: TRBD1; cdr3_nt: TGTGCCAGCAGCCATCCCCCGACAGGGAGGATGAACACTGAAGCTTTCTTT; cdr3_aa: CASSHPPTGRMNTEAFF
clone_size: NA; j_call: TRBJ1-2; v_call: TRBV20-1; d_call: TRBD1; cdr3_nt: TGCAGTGCAACTGACAGGGTGGGGGACACCTTC; cdr3_aa: CSATDRVGDTF
clone_size: NA; j_call: TRBJ2-1; v_call: TRBV24-1; d_call: NA; cdr3_nt: TGTGCCACCAGCCGGTCGGGACACAGACGCAATGAGCAGTTCTTC; cdr3_aa: CATSRSGHRRNEQFF
clone_size: NA; j_call: TRBJ1-5; v_call: TRBV10-3; d_call: NA; cdr3_nt: TGTGCCATCAGTGAGACGGGCAGGGTAGGACAGCCCCAGCATTTT; cdr3_aa: CAISETGRVGQPQHF
clone_size: NA; j_call: TRBJ1-6; v_call: TRBV9; d_call: TRBD1; cdr3_nt: TGTGCCAGCAGCGATGGACAGGGGGCTAATTCACCCCTCCACTTT; cdr3_aa: CASSDGQGANSPLHF
clone_size: NA; j_call: TRBJ1-2; v_call: TRBV5-4; d_call: TRBD1; cdr3_nt: TGTGCCAGCAGCCCTCCGACAGGGACTCCCAGGGATGGCTACACCTTC; cdr3_aa: CASSPPTGTPRDGYTF
clone_size: NA; j_call: TRBJ1-4; v_call: TRBV3-1/TRBV3-2; d_call: NA; cdr3_nt: TGTGCCAGCAGCCCCCGGGGGGCTTCGGAAAAACTGTTTTTT; cdr3_aa: CASSPRGASEKLFF
clone_size: NA; j_call: TRBJ1-5; v_call: TRBV10-3; d_call: NA; cdr3_nt: TGTGCCATCTCGGGCAGGAGGGTTAATCAGCCCCAGCATTTT; cdr3_aa: CAISGRRVNQPQHF
clone_size: once; j_call: TRBJ1-6; v_call: TRBV30; d_call: NA; cdr3_nt: TGTGCCTGGAGTGGAGACTCAAATTCACCCCTCCACTTT; cdr3_aa: CAWSGDSNSPLHF
clone_size: NA; j_call: TRBJ2-3; v_call: TRBV4-3; d_call: NA; cdr3_nt: TGCGCCAGCAGCCAAGCCCCGAGAGGGACAGATACGCAGTATTTT; cdr3_aa: CASSQAPRGTDTQYF
clone_size: NA; j_call: TRBJ1-2; v_call: TRBV9; d_call: NA; cdr3_nt: TGTGCCAGCAGCGCATCGACAGGCGACGGCTACACCTTC; cdr3_aa: CASSASTGDGYTF
clone_size: NA; j_call: TRBJ1-1; v_call: TRBV4-1; d_call: TRBD1; cdr3_nt: TGCGCCAGCAGCCAAGATGAGGGGGCTCGTACTGAAGCTTTCTTT; cdr3_aa: CASSQDEGARTEAFF
clone_size: NA; j_call: TRBJ1-4; v_call: TRBV7-2; d_call: NA; cdr3_nt: TGTGCCAGCAGCCCCGGACAGTTCGAAAAACTGTTTTTT; cdr3_aa: CASSPGQFEKLFF
clone_size: NA; j_call: TRBJ1-6; v_call: TRBV6-2/TRBV6-3; d_call: NA; cdr3_nt: TGTGCCAGCAGTCTACTCAACGTGGCCTATAATTCACCCCTCCACTTT; cdr3_aa: CASSLLNVAYNSPLHF
clone_size: NA; j_call: TRBJ1-2; v_call: TRBV4-3; d_call: NA; cdr3_nt: TGCGCCAGCAGCCAAGAAGTCTCCTTGGACAGAAATTACTATGGCTACACCTTC; cdr3_aa: CASSQEVSLDRNYYGYTF
clone_size: NA; j_call: TRBJ1-3; v_call: TRBV6-6; d_call: TRBD1; cdr3_nt: TGTGCCAGCAGTAGATCCGGGACAGGGATCTCCTCCGGAAACACCATATATTTT; cdr3_aa: CASSRSGTGISSGNTIYF
clone_size: NA; j_call: TRBJ2-7; v_call: TRBV4-2; d_call: TRBD1; cdr3_nt: TGTGCCAGCAGCCAACCACTGGACAGGGCCGAGCAGTACTTC; cdr3_aa: CASSQPLDRAEQYF
clone_size: NA; j_call: TRBJ2-3; v_call: TRBV27; d_call: NA; cdr3_nt: TGTGCCAGCAGTTCCCTAGCCAGTCGTACGCAGTATTTT; cdr3_aa: CASSSLASRTQYF